This T cell receptor beta chain originates from a study of CD8 T cells in Susac syndrome. Whole-study context: Treatment at blood withdrawal was none, corticosteroids, or intravenous immunoglobulin alone in Susac syndrome patients.

As for this clonotype: What it recognizes is unknown.

After extraction with the RNeasy kit, roughly 0.5 to 1 ug of the RNA was reverse transcribed using random hexamers. immunoSEQ multiplex PCR amplified TCR beta CDR3 across 54 Vbeta, 13 Jbeta. TCRdb re-called the immunoSEQ multiplex PCR reads through MiXCR, storing one row per CDR3 protein. The sample gives 150,000 to 200,000 distinct CDR3 sequences, around 94% of which show up once; 0.085% to 0.1% is in the top ten. Whole-study results and caveats: The CD4+ T cell repertoires in Susac syndrome did not show any clonal expansion. Acknowledgment was made by the study that its TCR sequencing and HLA analysis involved a relatively small number of individuals.

V was clipped by 3 bases and J by 9 bases; unmatched bases: 11. The CDR3 has 14 amino acids. Germline V lookup: CDR1 DFQATT, CDR2 SNEGSKA (reference sequence). Sequencing was carried out using CD4+ T cells from PBMCs. The receptor comes from a human donor with Susac syndrome. The V call is TRBV20-1, the J call TRBJ2-1; 7 bases match TRBD2. The CDR3 loop reads CSASSSGKVGEQFF. In DNA form, the CDR3 reads TGCAGTGCTAGCTCTAGCGGAAAAGTTGGTGAGCAGTTCTTC.